These 19 T cell receptor beta chains share one sample of origin, sequenced in a study of T cell repertoires in cytomegalovirus infection. These receptors' antigens are unknown. TCRdb used MiXCR to reprocess the reads, holding one entry per CDR3 protein. Of about 740,000 distinct CDR3 sequences listed, around 35% are singletons. The sample consisted of cultured PBMCs, taken from culture after CMV antigen stimulation. The receptors originated from a human donor in good health (CMV status not recorded). Some clones in this sample may be carry-over from other donors' samples.

This clonotype was picked up a small number of times. The rearrangement uses TRBV10-3 and TRBJ2-1, with TRBD2 matching 13 bases. This CDR3 is built from 18 residues. Germline values: CDR1 ENHRY, CDR2 SYGVKD. With 10 bases clipped from V and 0 bases from J, the junction kept 12 bases outside the gene matches. The CDR3 coding sequence is TGTGCCAATCCAGTCCCGGGACTAGCGGGAAGCTCCTACAATGAGCAGTTCTTC. Its protein is CANPVPGLAGSSYNEQFF.

A note on this clonotype: An end of the junction differs from the germline gene, which may be a read error. CDR3 nucleotides: TGTGCCAGCAGTGAAAGATGGGTGGACGGGACGGTTTTC. Its protein product is CASSERWVDGTVF. V gene TRBV2 combines with J gene TRBJ2-1, with D possibly called TRBD1 or TRBD2 (5 bases each). This CDR3 spans 13 amino acids. CDR1 is SNHLY, CDR2 FYNNEI, per germline.

V is TRBV7-9 and J is TRBJ2-7; 14 bases fit TRBD2. The J segment lost 6 bases and the V segment lost 6 bases, leaving 13 bases of the junction unmatched. CDR1 is SEHNR, CDR2 FQNEAQ, per germline (reference sequence). There are 17 residues in the CDR3. The CDR3 sequence: CASRTGGTSGSKSEQYF. CDR3 nucleotide sequence: TGTGCCAGCAGAACCGGCGGGACTAGCGGGAGCAAGTCCGAGCAGTACTTC.

This clonotype was observed many times. The CDR3 protein is CASSLDGRAVYEQYF. Written as DNA, the CDR3 is TGTGCCAGCAGCTTAGACGGGAGGGCCGTCTACGAGCAGTACTTC. This chain uses TRBV7-2 with TRBJ2-7; 8 bases map to TRBD2. Germline-derived CDR1 and CDR2 are SGHTA and FQGNSA. With 1 base clipped from V and 3 bases from J, the junction kept 5 bases outside the gene matches. This CDR3 comprises 15 residues.

This chain connects TRBV9 to TRBJ2-7; unclear D gene. The germline CDR1 and CDR2 sequences are SGDLS and YYNGEE. This CDR3 is built from 13 residues. V lost 2 bases and J lost 2, with 8 bases in between. CDR3 nucleotides: TGTGCCAGCAGCGTGGCAGACGCCTACGAGCAGTACTTC. As protein: CASSVADAYEQYF.

Remarks on this clonotype: The junction does not match germline at one end; this may be a read error. The chain recombines TRBV2 with TRBJ2-7; 8 positions match TRBD1. Germline V gene data show CDR1 as SNHLY and CDR2 as FYNNEI. The CDR3 extends over 13 amino acids. CDR3 in amino acids: CTSSADRGYEQYF. The CDR3 DNA is TGTACCAGCAGTGCTGACAGGGGCTACGAGCAGTACTTC.

This clonotype has only a few counts. The chain joins TRBV12-3 or TRBV12-4 to TRBJ1-5; no clear D. V lost 8 bases, J lost 0 bases, and 8 bases lay in between. The CDR3 is 13 residues long. CDR3 sequence (DNA): TGTGCCAGCTCATGGTATAGCAATCAGCCCCAGCATTTT. This sequence encodes CASSWYSNQPQHF.

This clonotype was found many times. This chain joins TRBV12-3 or TRBV12-4 and TRBJ2-5, with TRBD1 as a possible D gene (6 bases). The CDR3 consists of 13 residues. Trimming took 2 bases from V and 4 from J, leaving 8 bases between them. CDR3 coding DNA: TGTGCCAGCAGTTTAATAGGGGGAGAGACCCAGTACTTC. This encodes CASSLIGGETQYF.

This clonotype was detected only a few times. V and J are TRBV20-1 and TRBJ1-1; D uncertain. The CDR3 totals 14 residues. Trimming took 6 bases from V and 3 from J, leaving 17 bases between them. CDR1 is DFQATT, CDR2 SNEGSKA, per germline (reference sequence). CDR3 coding DNA: TGCAGTGCCATGATCGGCGGGCCCCACACTGAAGCTTTCTTT. Protein sequence: CSAMIGGPHTEAFF.

This clonotype showed up just a few times. The chain uses TRBV7-8 and TRBJ2-5; maybe TRBD1 (6 bases). Trimming stripped 5 bases from V and 1 base from J, with 14 bases between. Germline V gene data show CDR1 as SGHVS and CDR2 as FQNEAQ. The length of the CDR3 is 15 residues. CDR3 in DNA: TGTGCCAGCAGCGCCCACAGGGTCCGCCAAGAGACCCAGTACTTC. It yields the protein CASSAHRVRQETQYF.

This chain joins TRBV6-5 and TRBJ2-7, with D perhaps matching TRBD2 (6 bases). Germline V gene sequence: CDR1 MNHEY, CDR2 SVGAGI. The V end was cut by 8 bases, the J end by 2 bases, with 13 bases between. CDR3 length: 13 residues. Here the CDR3 reads CASGSGAPYEQYF. The CDR3 region has the DNA TGTGCCAGCGGGTCGGGAGCCCCCTACGAGCAGTACTTC.

This clonotype was counted between two and nine times. The CDR3 coding sequence is TGTGCCAGCAGCCAAAGTGGGGTCTCTGGAAACACCATATATTTT. Its protein product is CASSQSGVSGNTIYF. V and J are TRBV14 and TRBJ1-3, with D unresolved. CDR1 and CDR2 (germline): SGHDN, FVKESK. V gave up 2 bases and J gave up 0 bases, with 8 bases separating them. The CDR3 totals 15 residues.

Ten or more counts support this clonotype. The rearrangement links TRBV7-8 to TRBJ1-5; tentatively, D is TRBD1 (6 bases). CDR1 SGHVS and CDR2 FQNEAQ come from the germline V gene. The CDR3 spans 16 residues. Trimming pared 5 bases from V and 5 bases from J, leaving 19 bases between. CDR3 sequence (DNA): TGTGCCAGCAGCCCGTACAGGGTAAAGAGGTATCAGCCCCAGCATTTT. It specifies CASSPYRVKRYQPQHF.

This rearrangement joins TRBV29-1 to TRBJ1-1; D gene unclear. CDR1 is SQVTM, CDR2 ANQGSEA, per germline. V dropped 3 bases and J dropped 1 base, with 6 bases sitting between them. The CDR3 is 12 amino acids. CDR3 sequence: CSVDEENTEAFF. The CDR3 region has the DNA TGCAGCGTTGACGAGGAGAACACTGAAGCTTTCTTT.

This clonotype was counted between two and nine times. J is TRBJ1-2 and V is TRBV12-3 or TRBV12-4, with D possibly TRBD1 on 6 matching bases. Trimming took 6 bases from V and 7 from J, leaving 21 bases between them. The CDR3 is 15 residues long. CDR3 in amino acids: CASRLSGGVIGGYTF. The CDR3 region has the DNA TGTGCCAGCAGATTATCGGGGGGCGTAATAGGTGGCTACACCTTC.

The chain uses TRBV6-6 and TRBJ1-3; the D gene is possibly TRBD1 (5 bases). This CDR3 is built from 15 residues. V gave up 2 bases and J gave up 2 bases, with 10 bases separating them. CDR1 MNHNY and CDR2 SVGAGI come from the germline V gene (reference sequence). The CDR3 region has the DNA TGTGCCAGCAGTTACCAGGGTACAACTGGAAACACCATATATTTT. This codes for CASSYQGTTGNTIYF.

V and J are TRBV10-2 and TRBJ2-7, with 10 bases that match TRBD1. Trimming at V came to 3 bases and at J to 2 bases, leaving 7 bases not matched to a gene. This CDR3 has 16 amino acids. Germline V gene data show CDR1 as WSHSY and CDR2 as SAAADI. DNA of the CDR3: TGCGCCAGCAGTGACCACGGACAGGGGGGGACCTACGAGCAGTACTTC. Amino acid sequence: CASSDHGQGGTYEQYF.

The V call is TRBV27, the J call TRBJ1-1; no firm D call. This CDR3 has 14 residues. Trimming left V 3 bases short and J 6 bases short, with 14 bases between. Germline V gene lookup returns CDR1 MNHEY and CDR2 SMNVEV (reference sequence). This CDR3 is CASSLSFSAAEAFF. The CDR3 DNA reads as TGTGCCAGCAGTTTGTCCTTCTCCGCGGCTGAAGCTTTCTTT.

The rearrangement joins TRBV4-2 to TRBJ2-1; 10 bases are a match to TRBD2. Germline V gives CDR1 LGHNA, CDR2 YNFKEQ. The ends lost 0 bases at V and 6 bases at J; junction bases unmatched: 14. CDR3 length: 19 amino acids. The CDR3 region is CASSQDRGFASGSPNEQFF. The CDR3, as DNA: TGTGCCAGCAGCCAAGATCGGGGATTCGCTAGCGGGAGCCCCAATGAGCAGTTCTTC.